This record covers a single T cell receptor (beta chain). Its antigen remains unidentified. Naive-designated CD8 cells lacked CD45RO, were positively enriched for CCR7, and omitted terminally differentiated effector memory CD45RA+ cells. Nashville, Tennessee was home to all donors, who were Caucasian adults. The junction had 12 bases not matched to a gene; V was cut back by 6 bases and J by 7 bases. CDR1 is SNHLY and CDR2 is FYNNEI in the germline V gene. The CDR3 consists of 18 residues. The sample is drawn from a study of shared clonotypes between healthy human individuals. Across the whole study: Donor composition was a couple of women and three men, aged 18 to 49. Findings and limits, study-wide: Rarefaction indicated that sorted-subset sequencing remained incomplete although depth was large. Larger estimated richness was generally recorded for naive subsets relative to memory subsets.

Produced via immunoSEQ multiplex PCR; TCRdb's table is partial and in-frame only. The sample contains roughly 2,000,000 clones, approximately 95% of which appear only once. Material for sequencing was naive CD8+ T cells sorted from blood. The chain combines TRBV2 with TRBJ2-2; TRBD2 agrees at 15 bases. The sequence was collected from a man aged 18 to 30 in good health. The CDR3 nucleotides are TGTGCCAGCAGGAAGCCTCGGACTAGCGGGAGGGCCGGCGGGGAGCTGTTTTTT. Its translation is CASRKPRTSGRAGGELFF.